This T cell receptor (beta chain) originates from a study of blood T cell repertoires in COVID-19. This clone showed up just a few times. Using immunoSEQ multiplex PCR, the repertoire was profiled, and TCRdb retains in-frame clones only, with some absent. This table holds roughly 350,000 clones, around nine tenths found once. The CDR3 totals 16 residues. The ends were cut back, 0 bases at V and 1 base at J, with 10 bases in the middle. The germline V gene encodes CDR1 LNHDA and CDR2 SQIVND (reference sequence). Input material: peripheral blood. This chain joins TRBV19 and TRBJ2-1; D is perhaps TRBD1 (6 bases). The clonotype originates from a woman in her 70s with COVID-19, enrolled during active disease. The CDR3 loop is CASSIELTGSYNEQFF. The DNA of the CDR3 is TGTGCCAGTAGTATAGAATTGACAGGTTCCTACAATGAGCAGTTCTTC.